A single sample gave rise to the 31 T cell receptor beta chains below, sequenced in a study of beta chain features in type 1 diabetes. The entirety of the isolated RNA underwent reverse transcription, so expressed TCRB transcripts were sequenced. Libraries were prepared by immunoSEQ multiplex PCR; TCRdb keeps only in-frame clonotypes and omits some of them. The table records about 360,000 clones, roughly 12% of them present only once. The sequenced sample was naive CD4+ T cells from blood. These receptor sequences come from a man younger than 30 in good health.

The V call is TRBV7-2, the J call TRBJ1-2; D not certain. Germline V lookup: CDR1 SGHTA, CDR2 FQGNSA. CDR3 length equals 14 residues. V lost 3 bases and J lost 4, with 12 bases in between. The CDR3 DNA is TGTGCCAGCAGCTTTCATCCCGGCGGCTATGGCTACACCTTC. Protein product: CASSFHPGGYGYTF. Drawing the rest from reference TRBV7-2 and TRBJ1-2, the complete variable domain is GAGVSQSPSNKVTEKGKDVELRCDPISGHTALYWYRQSLGQGLEFLIYFQGNSAPDKSGLPSDRFSAERTGGSVSTLTIQRTQQEDSAVYLCASSFHPGGYGYTFGSGTRLTVV.

A note on this clone: The sample carries other DNA sequences with the same CDR3. J is TRBJ1-5 and V is TRBV19; D gene ambiguous. V shed 4 bases and J shed 5 bases, with 6 bases lying between them. The CDR3 length is 12 residues. Germline CDR1 reads LNHDA; CDR2 reads SQIVND (reference sequence). The CDR3 DNA reads as TGTGCCAGTAGTACAGGATATCAGCCCCAGCATTTT. Encoded protein: CASSTGYQPQHF.

The V gene is TRBV7-2, the J gene TRBJ2-1, with a tentative D call TRBD1 (6 bases). Germline assignment: CDR1 SGHTA and CDR2 FQGNSA. The CDR3 is 15 residues long. V was clipped by 5 bases and J by 8 bases, with 19 bases between them. CDR3 nucleotide sequence: TGTGCCAGCAGCGAGCAAAGGGACCCAGGGGATGAGCAGTTCTTC. Translation gives CASSEQRDPGDEQFF. Variable domain in full (rest from reference TRBV7-2 and TRBJ2-1): GAGVSQSPSNKVTEKGKDVELRCDPISGHTALYWYRQSLGQGLEFLIYFQGNSAPDKSGLPSDRFSAERTGGSVSTLTIQRTQQEDSAVYLCASSEQRDPGDEQFFGPGTRLTVL.

This chain joins TRBV5-4 and TRBJ2-4, with 14 bases that match TRBD2. CDR1 and CDR2 (germline): SGHNT, YYREEE (reference sequence). CDR3 size: 17 residues. Unmatched junction bases numbered 8, after V lost 3 bases and J lost 6 bases. The CDR3 nucleotides are TGTGCCAGCAGCTCGGGACTAGCGGGAGCAACCGGAAACATTCAGTACTTC. Its translation is CASSSGLAGATGNIQYF.

The CDR3 bases are TGCAGTGCTAGACCTAACACTGAAGCTTTCTTT. Translated: CSARPNTEAFF. The genes are TRBV20-1 and TRBJ1-1; D gene unclear. V lost 2 bases to trimming and J lost 2 bases, with 3 bases between them. The CDR3 totals 11 residues. Germline V CDR1 and CDR2: DFQATT, SNEGSKA (reference sequence).

There are a few counts of this clone. V usage is TRBV11-1 and J usage is TRBJ2-1; D possibly corresponds to TRBD1 (5 bases). Germline V lookup: CDR1 SGHAT, CDR2 FQDESV (reference sequence). Trimming removed 3 bases from V and 8 bases from J, with 14 bases in between. The CDR3 length is 14 residues. The CDR3 loop is CASSFRTRADEQFF. The CDR3 DNA reads TGTGCCAGCAGCTTCAGGACAAGGGCAGATGAGCAGTTCTTC.

In its sample, this clone was seen once. This chain uses TRBV9 with TRBJ1-2, with 7 bases that match TRBD1. Germline trimming cut 0 bases from V and 3 bases from J; bases unmatched to any gene: 8. The CDR3 loop spans 16 amino acids. Germline CDR1 is SGDLS and CDR2 is YYNGEE. The CDR3 region has the DNA TGTGCCAGCAGCGTAGAACCCAGGGGGAGTCACTATGGCTACACCTTC. This codes for CASSVEPRGSHYGYTF.

The rearrangement links TRBV10-3 to TRBJ2-6, with TRBD1 as a possible D gene (6 bases). CDR1 is ENHRY and CDR2 is SYGVKD in the germline V gene. Trimming pared 11 bases from V and 1 base from J, leaving 15 bases between. CDR3 length equals 15 residues. DNA of the CDR3: TGTGCCTCCTCTACAGGGTCTTCTGGGGCCAACGTCCTGACTTTC. This sequence encodes CASSTGSSGANVLTF.

This chain connects TRBV28 to TRBJ1-3, with TRBD1 matching over 8 bases. Trimming cost V 6 bases and J 0 bases; bases outside gene matches: 10. The CDR3 is 17 amino acids. CDR1 is MDHEN, CDR2 SYDVKM, per germline. The CDR3 bases are TGTGCCAGCAGCGGACGGACAGGGCTAGCCTCTGGAAACACCATATATTTT. It codes for CASSGRTGLASGNTIYF.

The chain employs TRBV6-6 and TRBJ1-2; D gene uncertain. CDR3 length: 13 amino acids. Trimming pared 2 bases from V and 5 bases from J, leaving 9 bases between. Germline CDR1 is MNHNY and CDR2 is SVGAGI (reference sequence). The CDR3 is CASSYRAGYGYTF. Here the CDR3 DNA reads TGTGCCAGCAGTTACCGGGCGGGTTATGGCTACACCTTC.

This chain connects TRBV7-9 to TRBJ1-1; the D gene is possibly TRBD1 (5 bases). Germline V lookup: CDR1 SEHNR, CDR2 FQNEAQ (reference sequence). This CDR3 is built from 13 residues. The V and J ends lost 4 bases and 3 bases respectively, with 9 bases between them. The CDR3 DNA reads as TGTGCCAGCAGCTCAGGGAGGGACACTGAAGCTTTCTTT. It codes for CASSSGRDTEAFF.

The rearrangement joins TRBV28 to TRBJ2-7; D gene ambiguous. Trimming left V 3 bases short and J 3 bases short, with 6 bases between. In germline, CDR1 is MDHEN, CDR2 SYDVKM. The CDR3 consists of 12 residues. CDR3 DNA: TGTGCCAGCAGTTTGAGAGTCTACGAGCAGTACTTC. This codes for CASSLRVYEQYF.

There are a few counts of this clone. The rearrangement links TRBV11-3 to TRBJ2-4; the D gene is possibly TRBD2 (6 bases). This CDR3 region has 13 residues. The V and J ends lost 5 bases and 7 bases respectively, with 12 bases between them. Germline CDR1 and CDR2: SGHNT and YENEEA. CDR3 DNA: TGTGCCAGCAGCGCGTCTCTAGCGAACATTCAGTACTTC. Translated, it gives CASSASLANIQYF.

This clone has just a few counts. The chain couples TRBV6-6 to TRBJ1-3; D perhaps matches TRBD1 (6 bases). CDR1 and CDR2 from the germline V gene are MNHNY and SVGAGI (reference sequence). V was pared by 6 bases and J by 0 bases, with 12 bases between. There are 15 residues in the CDR3. CDR3 residues: CASRHDRSSGNTIYF. CDR3 bases: TGTGCCAGCAGGCACGACAGGAGCTCTGGAAACACCATATATTTT.

This clone has only one observation. The V call is TRBV28, the J call TRBJ2-5; unclear D gene. The J call may be incorrect, as the DNA end agrees better with TRBJ2-7. The CDR3 has 12 amino acids. CDR1 and CDR2 from the germline V gene are MDHEN and SYDVKM. CDR3: CATSLPLNEQYF. The CDR3 bases are TGTGCCACGAGTCTCCCACTGAACGAGCAGTACTTC.

The sample holds a few counts of this clone. This sequence joins TRBV7-2 and TRBJ2-1; the D is unclear. V lost 3 bases to trimming and J lost 4 bases, with 10 bases between them. Germline V CDR1 and CDR2: SGHTA, FQGNSA. CDR3 size: 14 residues. The CDR3 loop is CASSFDSNYNEQFF. CDR3 coding DNA: TGTGCCAGCAGCTTCGACTCCAATTACAATGAGCAGTTCTTC. Together with reference TRBV7-2 and TRBJ2-1, the CDR3 gives the full variable domain: GAGVSQSPSNKVTEKGKDVELRCDPISGHTALYWYRQSLGQGLEFLIYFQGNSAPDKSGLPSDRFSAERTGGSVSTLTIQRTQQEDSAVYLCASSFDSNYNEQFFGPGTRLTVL.

A few counts support this clone. The chain is built from TRBV5-1 and TRBJ2-7, with D perhaps TRBD1 (6 bases). Trimming stripped 4 bases from V and 3 bases from J, with 11 bases between. This CDR3 comprises 13 residues. Germline V gives CDR1 SGHRS, CDR2 YFSETQ. The CDR3 bases are TGCGCCAGCAGCGGGACAATATACTACGAGCAGTACTTC. Protein product: CASSGTIYYEQYF.

The gene calls are TRBV7-9 and TRBJ2-1; 13 bases agree with TRBD2. CDR1 is SEHNR and CDR2 is FQNEAQ in the germline V gene (reference sequence). CDR3 length: 19 residues. V was pared by 0 bases and J by 0 bases, with 5 bases of the junction left unmatched. CDR3 DNA sequence: TGTGCCAGCAGCTTAGCAGGGGGACTAGCGGGACTCTCCTACAATGAGCAGTTCTTC. Translated: CASSLAGGLAGLSYNEQFF.

This clone was found a few times. The chain joins TRBV7-9 to TRBJ2-7, with TRBD1 matching over 7 bases. After removal of 3 bases from V and 0 bases from J, the junction contained 5 bases not matched to a gene. The CDR3 runs to 15 residues. Per the germline V gene, CDR1 is SEHNR and CDR2 is FQNEAQ (reference sequence). The CDR3 protein is CASSLGTAYSYEQYF. The CDR3 nucleotides are TGTGCCAGCAGCTTGGGGACAGCTTACTCCTACGAGCAGTACTTC. The whole variable domain, filled in from reference TRBV7-9 and TRBJ2-7, reads DTGVSQNPRHKITKRGQNVTFRCDPISEHNRLYWYRQTLGQGPEFLTYFQNEAQLEKSRLLSDRFSAERPKGSFSTLEIQRTEQGDSAMYLCASSLGTAYSYEQYFGPGTRLTVT.

The chain links TRBV7-8 to TRBJ2-1; the match to TRBD1 covers 10 bases. Germline assignment: CDR1 SGHVS and CDR2 FQNEAQ. V shed 5 bases and J 4 bases; nucleotides not matched to a gene: 5. This CDR3 spans 15 amino acids. The CDR3 loop reads CASSMGQGIYNEQFF. CDR3 DNA: TGTGCCAGCAGCATGGGACAGGGGATTTACAATGAGCAGTTCTTC.

Only a few counts were recorded for this clone. V gene TRBV9 combines with J gene TRBJ2-7; TRBD1 might be the D (5 bases). Trimming took off 4 bases at V and 2 bases at J, with 16 bases between the two ends. This CDR3 spans 15 amino acids. Looked up from germline, CDR1 is SGDLS and CDR2 is YYNGEE. The CDR3 loop reads CASSPDLLGPYEQYF. CDR3 DNA sequence: TGTGCCAGCAGCCCTGACCTTTTGGGGCCCTACGAGCAGTACTTC. Combining the CDR3 with reference TRBV9 and TRBJ2-7 gives the whole variable domain DSGVTQTPKHLITATGQRVTLRCSPRSGDLSVYWYQQSLDQGLQFLIQYYNGEERAKGNILERFSAQQFPDLHSELNLSSLELGDSALYFCASSPDLLGPYEQYFGPGTRLTVT.

This clone has just a few counts. The chain combines TRBV28 with TRBJ2-1; 12 bases match TRBD2. J gave up 4 bases and V 6 bases, and 4 bases lay outside the gene matches. The CDR3 consists of 15 residues. Germline V gives CDR1 MDHEN, CDR2 SYDVKM. CDR3 DNA sequence: TGTGCCAGCAGCCTAGCGGGGGGGCCTTACAATGAGCAGTTCTTC. Protein product: CASSLAGGPYNEQFF.

This chain uses TRBV30 with TRBJ1-6, with D possibly being TRBD1 (6 bases). Germline-derived CDR1 and CDR2 are GTSNPN and SVGIG (reference sequence). The CDR3 runs 15 residues. Trimming shortened V by 0 bases and J by 10 bases, and 16 bases separated the two germline ends. CDR3 residues: CAWSVSRLQGSPLHF. As DNA, the CDR3 is TGTGCCTGGAGTGTATCCCGACTGCAGGGGTCACCCCTCCACTTT.

The chain links TRBV9 to TRBJ2-2; D unresolved. Germline V CDR1 and CDR2: SGDLS, YYNGEE. Trimming took off 1 base at V and 1 base at J, with 8 bases between the two ends. The CDR3 has 15 residues. DNA of the CDR3: TGTGCCAGCAGCGTATATCCAGGGAACACCGGGGAGCTGTTTTTT. This translates into CASSVYPGNTGELFF.

This chain connects TRBV2 to TRBJ1-1; D remains unclear. The CDR3 is 11 residues long. Germline CDR1 SNHLY, CDR2 FYNNEI. V gave up 7 bases and J gave up 5 bases, with 8 bases separating them. The CDR3 here is CASNRLTEAFF. CDR3 in DNA: TGTGCCAGCAACCGACTAACTGAAGCTTTCTTT.

There are a few counts of this clone. The chain employs TRBV9 and TRBJ2-5; 9 nucleotides agree with TRBD2. Germline trimming cut 2 bases from V and 0 bases from J; bases unmatched to any gene: 14. The CDR3 loop spans 19 amino acids. Germline assignment: CDR1 SGDLS and CDR2 YYNGEE. CDR3 sequence (DNA): TGTGCCAGCAGCGTGGGGTCGACTAGCGGAGACGGTTACCAAGAGACCCAGTACTTC. Amino acids: CASSVGSTSGDGYQETQYF.

This clone showed up just a few times. This sequence joins TRBV7-9 and TRBJ2-2; 14 nucleotides agree with TRBD2. The trim removed 5 bases at V and 4 bases at J, leaving 9 bases unmatched. In germline, CDR1 is SEHNR, CDR2 FQNEAQ (reference sequence). The CDR3 sequence is 18 residues long. The CDR3: CASSPLTSGGDSTGELFF. For the CDR3, the DNA is TGTGCCAGCAGCCCCTTGACTAGCGGGGGGGATTCCACCGGGGAGCTGTTTTTT.

The rearrangement uses TRBV29-1 and TRBJ1-3; TRBD1 might be the D (5 bases). The germline gives CDR1 SQVTM, CDR2 ANQGSEA. The CDR3 covers 14 residues. Trimming left V 4 bases short and J 4 bases short, with 14 bases between. The CDR3 DNA sequence: TGCAGCGTTGGAGACACAGGTCACGGAAACACCATATATTTT. Its protein product is CSVGDTGHGNTIYF.

The chain couples TRBV19 to TRBJ2-1; D is ambiguous. V lost 2 bases to trimming and J lost 3 bases, with 5 bases between them. The CDR3 sequence is 13 residues long. From germline, CDR1 is LNHDA and CDR2 SQIVND (reference sequence). CDR3 bases: TGTGCCAGTAGTATAACATTCTACAATGAGCAGTTCTTC. Protein product: CASSITFYNEQFF.

This chain uses TRBV4-3 with TRBJ2-6; D not resolved. V shed 0 bases and J shed 1 base, with 7 bases lying between them. The CDR3 is 16 residues long. Per germline, CDR1 LGHNA and CDR2 YSLEER. The CDR3 DNA sequence: TGCGCCAGCAGCCAAGATTTAGAGTCTGGGGCCAACGTCCTGACTTTC. Translated, it gives CASSQDLESGANVLTF.

The sample holds a few counts of this clone. The chain employs TRBV30 and TRBJ1-4; D is perhaps TRBD1 (6 bases). Germline lookup yields CDR1 GTSNPN and CDR2 SVGIG (reference sequence). The CDR3 consists of 14 residues. Trimming took 3 bases from V and 4 from J, leaving 12 bases between them. CDR3: CAWRAGVDNEKLFF. The CDR3 coding sequence is TGTGCCTGGAGAGCAGGGGTGGATAATGAAAAACTGTTTTTT.